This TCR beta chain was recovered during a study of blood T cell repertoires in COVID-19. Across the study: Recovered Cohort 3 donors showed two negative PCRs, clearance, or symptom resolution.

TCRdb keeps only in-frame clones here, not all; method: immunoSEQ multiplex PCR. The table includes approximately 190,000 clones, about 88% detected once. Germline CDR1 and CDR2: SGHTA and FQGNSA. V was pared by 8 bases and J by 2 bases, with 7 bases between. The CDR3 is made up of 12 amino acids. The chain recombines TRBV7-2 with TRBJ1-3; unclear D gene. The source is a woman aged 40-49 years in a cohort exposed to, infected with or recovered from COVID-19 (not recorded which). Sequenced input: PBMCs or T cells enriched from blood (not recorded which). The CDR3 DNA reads TGTGCCAGCCCCTCCCCTGGAAACACCATATATTTT. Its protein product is CASPSPGNTIYF.